The table lists the clone carrying this TCR beta chain with many counts. What it binds is unknown. This record comes from a study of T cells after yellow fever vaccination. Notes on the study in general: Repertoires obtained by FACS sorting could include abundant clonotypes that entered as contaminants from the bulk population. Primary-vaccination clones mostly resurfaced post-booster (about 95% CD4, about 87% CD8).

5'RACE template switching added a universal primer site and UMIs to TCR cDNA. TCRdb fed the 5' RACE reads into MiXCR, producing one record per CDR3 protein. Among 100,000 to 150,000 distinct CDR3 sequences, approximately 8.4% were seen once, and the ten largest hold almost 40%. CDR3 length equals 15 residues. V shed 4 bases and J shed 4 bases, with 16 bases lying between them. Germline V gene data show CDR1 as SGDLS and CDR2 as YYNGEE. Sample: CD8+ T cells sorted from PBMCs, taken on the day of the yellow fever booster vaccination. The receptor was derived from a man younger than 35 who received the YFV17D yellow fever vaccine. The chain carries TRBV9 and TRBJ2-3; a weak D match, TRBD2 (7 bases). The CDR3 DNA reads TGTGCCAGCAGCTTCAGGGGAGGGGATGCAGATACGCAGTATTTT. Amino acids: CASSFRGGDADTQYF.